This T cell receptor (beta chain) originates from a study of chemoradiotherapy in HPV16-positive cancers. Profiling relied on immunoSEQ multiplex PCR, and the TCRdb table lists in-frame clones only, not all of them. The sample consists of around 7,200 clones, about four fifths of them appearing once. In germline, CDR1 is WSHSY, CDR2 SAAADI. V lost 9 bases to trimming and J lost 5 bases, with 20 bases between them. CDR3 length: 14 amino acids. The source material was tumor tissue, sampled from a patient who underwent chemoradiotherapy. The clonotype originates from a human donor with HPV-associated anogenital cancer. The chain joins TRBV10-2 to TRBJ2-7; possibly TRBD2 for D (5 bases). CDR3 in DNA: TGCGCCAGTTATCCGGGCCCGTCGACTAACGAGCAGTACTTC. Translating gives CASYPGPSTNEQYF.